The 30 T cell receptor beta chains presented below share a single source sample, sequenced in a study of T cell responses to AZD1222 COVID-19 vaccine. Produced via immunoSEQ multiplex PCR; TCRdb's table is partial and in-frame only. The sample consists of some 180,000 clones, approximately 92% of them appearing once. The sequences come from peripheral blood, collected on day 0 of AZD1222 vaccination. The receptors derive from an adult in good health.

The chain uses TRBV7-9 and TRBJ1-3; D gene uncertain. CDR1 SEHNR and CDR2 FQNEAQ come from the germline V gene (reference sequence). The CDR3 extends over 17 amino acids. Trimming took off 0 bases at V and 2 bases at J, with 14 bases between the two ends. The CDR3 loop is CASSLAQPGGPGNTIYF. Here the CDR3 DNA reads TGTGCCAGCAGCTTAGCCCAACCGGGCGGCCCTGGAAACACCATATATTTT.

The chain joins TRBV6-6 to TRBJ1-1; possibly TRBD1 for D (5 bases). The CDR3 spans 14 residues. Germline V lookup: CDR1 MNHNY, CDR2 SVGAGI (reference sequence). V was cut by 7 bases and J by 5 bases, with 17 bases left in between. CDR3 nucleotides: TGTGCCAGCATCACCGGGACCTCGCAAACTGAAGCTTTCTTT. It yields the protein CASITGTSQTEAFF.

The J gene is TRBJ1-2, the V gene TRBV18, with D possibly being TRBD1 (5 bases). CDR3 length: 16 amino acids. CDR1 KGHSH and CDR2 LQKENI come from the germline V gene. V was clipped by 3 bases and J by 3 bases, with 17 bases between them. Written as DNA, the CDR3 is TGTGCCAGCTCACCCAAGTCAGACGACAGATACTATGGCTACACCTTC. This sequence encodes CASSPKSDDRYYGYTF.

The genes are TRBV2 and TRBJ1-5; 8 nucleotides agree with TRBD1. Looked up from germline, CDR1 is SNHLY and CDR2 is FYNNEI. The trim removed 6 bases at V and 5 bases at J, leaving 9 bases unmatched. The CDR3 runs 15 residues. The CDR3, as DNA: TGTGCCAGCAGACGAGACAGGGGAGAATATCAGCCCCAGCATTTT. Its translation: CASRRDRGEYQPQHF.

The CDR3, as DNA: TGTGCCAGCAGTTCCGAAGGGGGGGAGCCCGGGACCCGCACAGATACGCAGTATTTT. This translates into CASSSEGGEPGTRTDTQYF. J is TRBJ2-3 and V is TRBV28; D perhaps matches TRBD2 (7 bases). The CDR3 has 19 residues. V lost 4 bases, J lost 1 base, and 24 bases lay in between. Per germline, CDR1 MDHEN and CDR2 SYDVKM. Using reference TRBV28 and TRBJ2-3 for the parts outside the CDR3, the full variable domain is DVKVTQSSRYLVKRTGEKVFLECVQDMDHENMFWYRQDPGLGLRLIYFSYDVKMKEKGDIPEGYSVSREKKERFSLILESASTNQTSMYLCASSSEGGEPGTRTDTQYFGPGTRLTVL.

Comment on this clone: One end of the junction varies from germline; a read error may be responsible. The V gene is TRBV18, the J gene TRBJ1-5; D is possibly TRBD1 (6 bases). The CDR3 is 13 residues long. CDR1 is KGHSH, CDR2 LQKENI, per germline. CDR3 sequence (DNA): TGTGCCAGCTCCCCACACAGGGATCAGCCCCAGCATTTT. Its protein is CASSPHRDQPQHF.

V gene TRBV4-3 combines with J gene TRBJ2-3; 9 positions match TRBD2. This CDR3 is 16 amino acids long. Germline CDR1 is LGHNA and CDR2 is YSLEER. J gave up 10 bases and V 0 bases, and 11 bases lay outside the gene matches. CDR3 sequence reads: CASSQDSGLAVPAQYF. CDR3 nucleotide sequence: TGCGCCAGCAGCCAAGATTCGGGACTAGCCGTGCCGGCGCAGTATTTT.

Only one count was recorded for this clone. The rearrangement links TRBV7-4 to TRBJ2-7; TRBD1 aligns across 8 bases. The CDR3 consists of 15 residues. The V and J ends lost 4 bases and 4 bases, in that order; junction bases with no gene match: 9. CDR1 is SGHVT and CDR2 is SQSDAQ in the germline V gene. As DNA, the CDR3 is TGTGCCAGCAGCTCCTACAGGGGGAGGAAATACGAGCAGTACTTC. This codes for CASSSYRGRKYEQYF.

This rearrangement joins TRBV7-9 to TRBJ1-2; no clear D. Germline V gene sequence: CDR1 SEHNR, CDR2 FQNEAQ (reference sequence). Trimming removed 5 bases from V and 6 bases from J, with 13 bases in between. This CDR3 has 13 residues. For the CDR3, the DNA is TGTGCCAGCAGCCCACCCGGTTCTGATGGCTACACCTTC. It translates to CASSPPGSDGYTF.

The chain combines TRBV19 with TRBJ1-5, with D possibly matching TRBD1 (5 bases). The germline gives CDR1 LNHDA, CDR2 SQIVND (reference sequence). CDR3 size: 16 residues. With 4 bases removed from V and 2 bases from J, the gap between germline ends came to 15 bases. The CDR3 protein is CASSTRSLGGNQPQHF. CDR3 bases: TGTGCCAGTAGTACCCGATCTTTGGGGGGCAATCAGCCCCAGCATTTT.

This chain connects TRBV10-1 to TRBJ2-5; D is ambiguous. The length of the CDR3 is 14 residues. The germline V gene encodes CDR1 WNHNN and CDR2 SYGVQD (reference sequence). V lost 0 bases, J lost 5 bases, and 10 bases lay in between. The CDR3 sequence is CASSESGHRETQYF. CDR3 sequence (DNA): TGCGCCAGCAGTGAGTCCGGCCACCGGGAGACCCAGTACTTC.

The table lists this clone with a count of one. The chain links TRBV21-1 to TRBJ2-5. TRBV21-1 is designated a pseudogene. This CDR3 has 13 amino acids. CDR3 amino acids: CASSKELSPTQYF. CDR3 sequence (DNA): TGTGCCAGCAGCAAAGAGCTCAGCCCAACCCAGTACTTC.

The gene calls are TRBV10-3 and TRBJ1-1; 7 bases match TRBD1. V lost 6 bases to trimming and J lost 4 bases; unmatched junction nucleotides: 11. The germline gives CDR1 ENHRY, CDR2 SYGVKD. The CDR3 is 15 amino acids. CDR3 DNA: TGTGCCATCAGCGCCAGGGAGGACAGGACCACTGAAGCTTTCTTT. It translates to CAISAREDRTTEAFF.

In DNA, the CDR3 is TGTGCCAGCAGTCCTCCGGGACAGCTTCCAGCTTTCTTT. Amino acid sequence: CASSPPGQLPAFF. The rearrangement uses TRBV27 and TRBJ1-1; 7 nucleotides agree with TRBD1. CDR1 is MNHEY, CDR2 SMNVEV, per germline (reference sequence). The CDR3 is made up of 13 amino acids. V shed 5 bases, J shed 10 bases, and the junction held 10 bases outside the gene matches.

This clone was detected only a few times. This rearrangement joins TRBV3-1 (or the pseudogene TRBV3-2) to TRBJ2-5; 15 bases line up with TRBD2. The V and J ends lost 3 bases and 4 bases, in that order; junction bases with no gene match: 0. From germline, CDR1 is LGHDT and CDR2 YNNKEL (reference sequence). This CDR3 has 15 residues. The CDR3 spells CASSQGLAGGETQYF. CDR3 nucleotide sequence: TGTGCCAGCAGCCAGGGACTAGCGGGGGGAGAGACCCAGTACTTC.

The CDR3 loop reads CASTPSSNQPQHF. DNA of the CDR3: TGTGCCAGCACCCCAAGTAGCAATCAGCCCCAGCATTTT. This chain uses TRBV28 with TRBJ1-5; D unclear. The V gene's germline CDR1 is MDHEN and CDR2 SYDVKM. The CDR3 has 13 residues. Trimming left V 7 bases short and J 0 bases short, with 7 bases between. Complete variable domain (other parts from reference TRBV28 and TRBJ1-5): DVKVTQSSRYLVKRTGEKVFLECVQDMDHENMFWYRQDPGLGLRLIYFSYDVKMKEKGDIPEGYSVSREKKERFSLILESASTNQTSMYLCASTPSSNQPQHFGDGTRLSIL.

The CDR3: CASSLEGAGQPQHF. CDR3 in DNA: TGCGCCAGCAGCTTGGAGGGGGCGGGTCAGCCCCAGCATTTT. The chain has TRBV5-1 and TRBJ1-5; 7 positions agree with TRBD1. The CDR3 contains 14 residues. V lost 0 bases and J lost 6; bases outside the gene matches: 3. Germline CDR1 SGHRS, CDR2 YFSETQ.

The chain couples TRBV25-1 to TRBJ1-1, with TRBD1 matching 9 bases. The V segment lost 4 bases and the J segment 1 base; nucleotides outside the gene matches: 4. Germline V gene data show CDR1 as MGHDK and CDR2 as SYGVNS. This CDR3 has 15 amino acids. The CDR3: CASSGGTGWNTEAFF. The CDR3 nucleotides are TGTGCCAGCAGTGGTGGGACAGGGTGGAACACTGAAGCTTTCTTT.

This clone is a singleton in its sample. The V gene is TRBV11-3, the J gene TRBJ2-2; 8 bases are shared with TRBD1. Germline CDR1 and CDR2: SGHNT and YENEEA. V lost 0 bases to trimming and J lost 1 base; unmatched junction nucleotides: 4. The length of the CDR3 is 17 residues. Here the CDR3 reads CASSLEAGTGNTGELFF. The CDR3 bases are TGTGCCAGCAGCTTAGAAGCCGGGACAGGGAACACCGGGGAGCTGTTTTTT. Drawing the rest from reference TRBV11-3 and TRBJ2-2, the complete variable domain is EAGVVQSPRYKIIEKKQPVAFWCNPISGHNTLYWYLQNLGQGPELLIRYENEEAVDDSQLPKDRFSAERLKGVDSTLKIQPAELGDSAVYLCASSLEAGTGNTGELFFGEGSRLTVL.

The rearrangement links TRBV20-1 to TRBJ2-1; D not certain. CDR3 length: 11 residues. V lost 6 bases, J lost 6 bases, and 9 bases lay in between. CDR1 and CDR2 (germline): DFQATT, SNEGSKA (reference sequence). The CDR3 coding sequence is TGCAGTGCGAGCAGTCTCAATGAGCAGTTCTTC. Translating it yields CSASSLNEQFF.

The chain has TRBV6-5 and TRBJ1-5, with unresolved D. This CDR3 spans 14 amino acids. The ends were cut back, 6 bases at V and 0 bases at J, with 9 bases in the middle. Germline V gives CDR1 MNHEY, CDR2 SVGAGI. The CDR3 nucleotides read TGTGCCAGCAGCCTTACCTATAGCAATCAGCCCCAGCATTTT. It encodes CASSLTYSNQPQHF.

The genes are TRBV6-5 and TRBJ1-3; weak D call: TRBD1 (6 bases). The CDR3 sequence is 13 residues long. V shed 5 bases and J shed 4 bases, with 9 bases lying between them. Germline lookup yields CDR1 MNHEY and CDR2 SVGAGI. This chain's CDR3 is CASSRTEGNTIYF. CDR3 nucleotide sequence: TGTGCCAGCAGTAGGACAGAGGGAAACACCATATATTTT.

The chain has TRBV7-2 and TRBJ1-5; no clear D gene. CDR3 size: 16 residues. Germline CDR1 reads SGHTA; CDR2 reads FQGNSA. Trimming cost V 1 base and J 0 bases, with 10 bases left between them. The chain's CDR3 is CASSLVPGYSNQPQHF. The CDR3 nucleotides read TGTGCCAGCAGCTTAGTACCTGGTTATAGCAATCAGCCCCAGCATTTT. The full variable domain, with the rest looked up from reference TRBV7-2 and TRBJ1-5, is GAGVSQSPSNKVTEKGKDVELRCDPISGHTALYWYRQSLGQGLEFLIYFQGNSAPDKSGLPSDRFSAERTGGSVSTLTIQRTQQEDSAVYLCASSLVPGYSNQPQHFGDGTRLSIL.

This clone was recorded only once. The chain links TRBV9 to TRBJ1-1, with 8 bases that match TRBD1. The V segment lost 0 bases and the J segment 7 bases; nucleotides outside the gene matches: 5. The CDR3 consists of 14 residues. Per germline, CDR1 SGDLS and CDR2 YYNGEE. CDR3 DNA sequence: TGTGCCAGCAGCGTAGGGACAGGGCCAGATGAAGCTTTCTTT. Translation gives CASSVGTGPDEAFF.

This chain joins TRBV27 and TRBJ2-1, with 7 bases fitting TRBD2. From germline, CDR1 is MNHEY and CDR2 SMNVEV (reference sequence). CDR3 length: 14 amino acids. V lost 0 bases to trimming and J lost 8 bases; unmatched junction nucleotides: 4. CDR3 bases: TGTGCCAGCAGTTTATCGAAGGGGAGGGATGAGCAGTTCTTC. It specifies CASSLSKGRDEQFF.

In DNA form, the CDR3 reads TGTGCCAGTAGTACCCAGGGGAGTCCAACCACTGAAGCTTTCTTT. It codes for CASSTQGSPTTEAFF. V and J are TRBV19 and TRBJ1-1; D might be TRBD1 (6 bases). V dropped 4 bases and J dropped 4 bases, with 16 bases sitting between them. Germline loops: CDR1 LNHDA, CDR2 SQIVND (reference sequence). The CDR3 sequence is 15 residues long.

The V gene is TRBV7-3, the J gene TRBJ2-5; 9 positions match TRBD2. Germline loops: CDR1 SGHTA, CDR2 FQGTGA. The CDR3 covers 16 residues. V lost 2 bases, J lost 2 bases, and 6 bases stayed unmatched. The CDR3 loop reads CASSLAAGGPQETQYF. The CDR3 bases are TGTGCCAGCAGCTTAGCAGCGGGGGGTCCTCAAGAGACCCAGTACTTC.

The chain recombines TRBV19 with TRBJ2-2, with 12 bases aligning to TRBD2. The CDR3 runs to 14 residues. V shed 8 bases, J shed 4 bases, and the junction held 2 bases outside the gene matches. Germline V gene sequence: CDR1 LNHDA, CDR2 SQIVND (reference sequence). The CDR3 DNA is TGTGCCAGTGAACTAGCGGGGGGCACCGGGGAGCTGTTTTTT. Translation: CASELAGGTGELFF. Filled out from reference TRBV19 and TRBJ2-2, the complete variable domain reads DGGITQSPKYLFRKEGQNVTLSCEQNLNHDAMYWYRQDPGQGLRLIYYSQIVNDFQKGDIAEGYSVSREKKESFPLTVTSAQKNPTAFYLCASELAGGTGELFFGEGSRLTVL.

V usage is TRBV5-1 and J usage is TRBJ2-6; 11 bases are a match to TRBD1. This CDR3 is built from 17 residues. Germline CDR1 reads SGHRS; CDR2 reads YFSETQ. V was pared by 5 bases and J by 0 bases, with 4 bases of the junction left unmatched. The CDR3 is CASRTGTGGSGANVLTF. The CDR3 bases are TGCGCCAGCAGAACCGGGACAGGGGGCTCTGGGGCCAACGTCCTGACTTTC.

V is TRBV20-1 and J is TRBJ1-4; unclear D gene. The CDR3 has 12 residues. Germline assignment: CDR1 DFQATT and CDR2 SNEGSKA (reference sequence). The V and J ends lost 3 bases and 7 bases respectively, with 9 bases between them. DNA for the CDR3: TGCAGTGCTAGTTGGCAAGGTGAAAAACTGTTTTTT. It encodes CSASWQGEKLFF.